The 25 T cell receptor beta chains below all came from one sample that was sequenced in a study of blood T cells in healthy people across ages. Next came a second PCR, run for about 6 to 12 cycles, which used a sample-barcoded 5' primer along with a J-beta primer mix. TCRdb recomputed calls from the 5' RACE reads with MiXCR, one row per CDR3 protein. The table has 1.5 million to 2 million distinct CDR3 sequences, roughly a third seen once; the top ten hold over 9%. Sequencing was carried out using blood. All receptors come from a woman younger than 45 in good health.

This clonotype turned up a few times. This chain connects TRBV9 to TRBJ2-1; 8 nucleotides align to TRBD2. The junction had 8 bases not matched to a gene; V was cut back by 4 bases and J by 2 bases. CDR1 and CDR2 (germline): SGDLS, YYNGEE. The CDR3 loop spans 16 amino acids. CDR3 DNA: TGTGCCAGCAGCCCCTCAGCGGGAGCTACCTACAATGAGCAGTTCTTC. Encoded protein: CASSPSAGATYNEQFF. Together with reference TRBV9 and TRBJ2-1, the CDR3 gives the full variable domain: DSGVTQTPKHLITATGQRVTLRCSPRSGDLSVYWYQQSLDQGLQFLIQYYNGEERAKGNILERFSAQQFPDLHSELNLSSLELGDSALYFCASSPSAGATYNEQFFGPGTRLTVL.

This clonotype was observed a few times. V usage is TRBV11-2 and J usage is TRBJ2-3; D remains unclear. The CDR3 runs to 14 residues. The V end was cut by 3 bases, the J end by 6 bases, with 13 bases between. Germline V CDR1 and CDR2: SGHAT, FQNNGV. This CDR3 is CASSFSPHTDTQYF. The CDR3 DNA is TGTGCCAGCAGCTTCTCCCCCCATACGGATACGCAGTATTTT. The variable domain in full, completed from reference TRBV11-2 and TRBJ2-3, reads EAGVAQSPRYKIIEKRQSVAFWCNPISGHATLYWYQQILGQGPKLLIQFQNNGVVDDSQLPKDRFSAERLKGVDSTLKIQPAKLEDSAVYLCASSFSPHTDTQYFGPGTRLTVL.

In regard to this clonotype: One junction end disagrees with the germline gene, perhaps due to a read error. The J gene is TRBJ2-4, the V gene TRBV11-1, with TRBD2 identical over 7 bases. This CDR3 has 15 amino acids. Germline values: CDR1 SGHAT, CDR2 FQDESV (reference sequence). CDR3 bases: TGTGCCGGCAGCTTAGGTCTCCGCGGGAGAGACATTCAGTACTTC. It is translated as CAGSLGLRGRDIQYF.

The table lists this clonotype with a few counts. The genes are TRBV15 and TRBJ2-5; TRBD1 matches at 8 bases. CDR1 and CDR2 from the germline V gene are LNHNV and YYDKDF (reference sequence). V shed 4 bases, J shed 4 bases, and the junction held 2 bases outside the gene matches. The CDR3 is 13 amino acids. CDR3 in amino acids: CATSTDRGETQYF. The CDR3 DNA reads as TGTGCCACCAGCACCGACAGGGGAGAGACCCAGTACTTC.

This clonotype has more than one count but fewer than ten. The genes are TRBV15 and TRBJ2-1; 8 positions agree with TRBD2. Germline CDR1 LNHNV, CDR2 YYDKDF (reference sequence). The CDR3 spans 16 residues. Losses at the gene ends were 1 base for V and 8 bases for J; bases not matched to a gene: 10. The CDR3 sequence: CATSRVSLAGGDEQFF. Written as DNA, the CDR3 is TGTGCCACCAGCAGAGTATCGCTAGCGGGCGGGGATGAGCAGTTCTTC.

V and J are TRBV20-1 and TRBJ1-6; 12 positions match TRBD1. The V gene end was trimmed by 6 bases and the J gene end by 6 bases; junction bases not matched to a gene: 9. CDR1 and CDR2 from the germline V gene are DFQATT and SNEGSKA (reference sequence). The CDR3 length is 16 residues. CDR3 region: CSARTGQGARNSPLHF. CDR3 bases: TGCAGTGCCAGAACGGGACAGGGGGCGCGTAATTCACCCCTCCACTTT.

This clonotype showed up just a few times. This sequence joins TRBV27 and TRBJ1-2, with D unclear. Germline V CDR1 and CDR2: MNHEY, SMNVEV (reference sequence). The CDR3 spans 14 residues. Trimming left V 6 bases short and J 3 bases short, with 14 bases between. DNA of the CDR3: TGTGCCAGCAGACGGGCCTGGACCGACTATGGCTACACCTTC. This encodes CASRRAWTDYGYTF.

In regard to this clonotype: Just one base apart from a much larger clone, this may be a read error. This chain connects TRBV29-1 to TRBJ1-1; possibly TRBD1 for D (5 bases). CDR1 and CDR2 from the germline V gene are SQVTM and ANQGSEA. Trimming pared 8 bases from V and 1 base from J, leaving 11 bases between. This CDR3 spans 12 amino acids. The CDR3: CSTGTQNTEAFF. Written as DNA, the CDR3 is TGCAGCACCGGGACTCAGAACACTGAAGCTTTCTTT. Full variable domain (rest looked up from reference TRBV29-1 and TRBJ1-1): SAVISQKPSRDICQRGTSLTIQCQVDSQVTMMFWYRQQPGQSLTLIATANQGSEATYESGFVIDKFPISRPNLTFSTLTVSNMSPEDSSIYLCSTGTQNTEAFFGQGTRLTVV.

This clonotype was detected only a few times. The chain joins TRBV27 to TRBJ1-2; D is uncertain. Germline V CDR1 and CDR2: MNHEY, SMNVEV (reference sequence). The CDR3 has 14 residues. The V gene lost 0 bases and the J gene lost 4 bases, with 9 bases spanning the gap. CDR3 region: CASSLSPWSYGYTF. In nucleotides, the CDR3 is TGTGCCAGCAGTTTATCCCCGTGGAGCTATGGCTACACCTTC.

This chain uses TRBV28 with TRBJ2-5; 7 positions match TRBD1. The germline V gene has CDR1 MDHEN and CDR2 SYDVKM. V gave up 3 bases and J gave up 1 base; unmatched junction bases: 8. CDR3 length equals 16 residues. CDR3 sequence reads: CASSFTPTGFQETQYF. CDR3 nucleotide sequence: TGTGCCAGCAGTTTCACACCGACAGGGTTCCAAGAGACCCAGTACTTC.

J is TRBJ2-1 and V is TRBV3-1; 10 bases agree with TRBD2. The CDR3 spans 16 residues. Germline CDR1 is LGHDT and CDR2 is YNNKEL (reference sequence). V lost 7 bases to trimming and J lost 7 bases; unmatched junction nucleotides: 13. CDR3 residues: CASTSWASGRGNEQFF. DNA of the CDR3: TGTGCCAGCACAAGTTGGGCTAGCGGGAGAGGAAATGAGCAGTTCTTC.

The rearrangement joins TRBV6-5 to TRBJ1-2, with D perhaps TRBD1 (5 bases). The CDR3 spans 15 residues. V was cut by 0 bases and J by 8 bases, with 16 bases left in between. CDR1 and CDR2 from the germline V gene are MNHEY and SVGAGI. The CDR3 DNA reads as TGTGCCAGCAGTTACTCGGGAGGGGAGTCAGGCGGCTACACCTTC. Its translation: CASSYSGGESGGYTF.

In this sample, this clonotype turned up many times. This chain joins TRBV9 and TRBJ1-1; tentative D call: TRBD1 (5 bases). The CDR3 totals 13 residues. V lost 2 bases and J lost 1, with 6 bases in between. Germline CDR1 SGDLS, CDR2 YYNGEE. The CDR3 DNA sequence: TGTGCCAGCAGCGTCGACAGGAACACTGAAGCTTTCTTT. It encodes CASSVDRNTEAFF.

The V and J genes are TRBV7-2 and TRBJ2-5; unclear D gene. Trimming took off 0 bases at V and 4 bases at J, with 9 bases between the two ends. This CDR3 has 14 residues. The germline CDR1 and CDR2 sequences are SGHTA and FQGNSA. CDR3 nucleotides: TGTGCCAGCAGCTTAGCGGTGGGGTTAGAGACCCAGTACTTC. It codes for CASSLAVGLETQYF.

V and J are TRBV29-1 and TRBJ1-1; D is possibly TRBD1 (5 bases). The CDR3 consists of 11 residues. Germline assignment: CDR1 SQVTM and CDR2 ANQGSEA. Trimming shortened V by 4 bases and J by 8 bases, and 11 bases separated the two germline ends. CDR3 in DNA: TGCAGCGTTGGACGGGGCAGCGAAGCTTTCTTT. Translating gives CSVGRGSEAFF.

This chain joins TRBV7-6 and TRBJ1-6; the D gene is possibly TRBD1 (6 bases). Trimming cost V 5 bases and J 4 bases, with 18 bases left between them. The CDR3 sequence is 17 residues long. CDR1 and CDR2 from the germline V gene are SGHVS and FNYEAQ. CDR3 sequence: CASSTRDTQLYNSPLHF. The CDR3 DNA is TGTGCCAGCAGCACAAGGGACACTCAGCTTTATAATTCACCCCTCCACTTT.

This chain joins TRBV5-5 and TRBJ2-3; tentative D call: TRBD1 (5 bases). Trimming shortened V by 1 base and J by 3 bases, and 12 bases separated the two germline ends. Germline-derived CDR1 and CDR2 are SGHKS and YYEKEE (reference sequence). This CDR3 is built from 15 residues. CDR3 region: CASSLFIGATDTQYF. The CDR3 DNA sequence: TGTGCCAGCAGCTTGTTCATAGGGGCAACAGATACGCAGTATTTT.

This clonotype was counted between two and nine times. This chain uses TRBV7-3 with TRBJ2-3, with unresolved D. This CDR3 comprises 14 residues. Trimming stripped 5 bases from V and 4 bases from J, with 13 bases between. CDR1 and CDR2 (germline): SGHTA, FQGTGA. CDR3 region: CASSPSRPPDTQYF. In DNA, the CDR3 is TGTGCCAGCAGCCCCAGCCGGCCCCCAGATACGCAGTATTTT.

The rearrangement joins TRBV7-8 to TRBJ2-1; no definite D call. CDR1 and CDR2 from the germline V gene are SGHVS and FQNEAQ. The CDR3 runs to 15 residues. Between the trimmed V and J ends, which lost 5 bases and 3 bases, there was a span of 14 bases. The CDR3 reads CASSPRSANYNEQFF. CDR3 sequence (DNA): TGTGCCAGCAGCCCCCGCTCTGCCAACTACAATGAGCAGTTCTTC.

This clonotype was detected a few times. V usage is TRBV7-2 and J usage is TRBJ1-1, with D unclear. CDR3 length: 15 residues. Per the germline V gene, CDR1 is SGHTA and CDR2 is FQGNSA. The V and J ends lost 2 bases and 3 bases respectively, with 13 bases between them. CDR3 in DNA: TGTGCCAGCAGCTTATCAGCCAGCGGGTACACTGAAGCTTTCTTT. It codes for CASSLSASGYTEAFF.

This chain joins TRBV4-1 and TRBJ2-5; D remains ambiguous. This CDR3 spans 14 amino acids. CDR1 and CDR2 from the germline V gene are MGHRA and YSYEKL. Trimming left V 1 base short and J 5 bases short, with 11 bases between. The CDR3 nucleotides read TGCGCCAGCAGCCAAGCCCCCCGCCCGGAGACCCAGTACTTC. Protein product: CASSQAPRPETQYF.

This clonotype has more than one count but fewer than ten. This may arise from a read error, as a much more abundant clone is one base away. The CDR3 loop reads CAIRESGGGNEQYF. The CDR3 nucleotides read TGTGCCATCAGGGAGTCAGGCGGGGGCAACGAGCAGTACTTC. The chain combines TRBV10-3 with TRBJ2-7; D may be TRBD2 (7 bases). CDR3 length equals 14 residues. CDR1 and CDR2 (germline): ENHRY, SYGVKD.

The CDR3 spells CASSLGEGRLGETQYF. CDR3 nucleotide sequence: TGTGCCAGCAGTTTGGGGGAGGGCCGGCTGGGGGAGACCCAGTACTTC. This rearrangement joins TRBV28 to TRBJ2-5, with TRBD2 matching 7 bases. CDR1 and CDR2 from the germline V gene are MDHEN and SYDVKM. The CDR3 is made up of 16 amino acids. Trimming at V came to 3 bases and at J to 5 bases, leaving 12 bases not matched to a gene.

A note on this clonotype: One end of the junction varies from germline; a read error may be responsible. The chain combines TRBV25-1 with TRBJ2-1; D is uncertain. The germline V gene has CDR1 MGHDK and CDR2 SYGVNS. This CDR3 has 13 residues. The CDR3 loop is CASREFGYNEQFF. As DNA, the CDR3 is TGTGCCAGCAGGGAATTTGGATACAATGAGCAGTTCTTC.

In this sample, this clonotype turned up many times. V is TRBV28 and J is TRBJ2-1, with D perhaps matching TRBD2 (5 bases). V dropped 2 bases and J dropped 5 bases, with 7 bases sitting between them. CDR3 size: 13 residues. Germline values: CDR1 MDHEN, CDR2 SYDVKM. CDR3 DNA: TGTGCCAGCAGTTTAATGCGGGACAATGAGCAGTTCTTC. It codes for CASSLMRDNEQFF.